Below, 21 T cell receptor beta chains from the same sample are listed, as sequenced in a study of blood T cell repertoires in COVID-19. The table came from immunoSEQ multiplex PCR; TCRdb's copy has only in-frame clones and leaves some out. The table records tens of thousands of clones, around 90% of them present only once. The sequencing input was peripheral blood. The source of these receptors is a man older than 75 with acute or convalescent COVID-19.

J is TRBJ2-2 and V is TRBV5-1, with 11 bases that match TRBD1. The germline V gene has CDR1 SGHRS and CDR2 YFSETQ. The CDR3 covers 15 residues. With V trimmed by 7 bases and J by 4 bases, 6 bases remained unmatched. CDR3 sequence reads: CASSFGTGGTGELFF. The CDR3 region has the DNA TGCGCCAGCTCCTTCGGGACAGGGGGCACCGGGGAGCTGTTTTTT.

This chain uses TRBV29-1 with TRBJ2-7; 12 bases align to TRBD2. CDR3 length: 18 residues. J was trimmed by 0 bases and V by 6 bases; bases with no gene match: 15. Germline CDR1 is SQVTM and CDR2 is ANQGSEA. The CDR3 coding sequence is TGCAGCGTGGGCGGACACGGACTAGCGGGGAGAAGCTCCTACGAGCAGTACTTC. It specifies CSVGGHGLAGRSSYEQYF.

V gene TRBV4-2 combines with J gene TRBJ2-2; a possible D gene is TRBD2 (5 bases). The V gene lost 0 bases and the J gene lost 1 base, with 12 bases spanning the gap. The CDR3 totals 17 residues. Germline lookup yields CDR1 LGHNA and CDR2 YNFKEQ. CDR3 DNA: TGTGCCAGCAGCCAAGATCACAGCGGATGGAACACCGGGGAGCTGTTTTTT. Its protein is CASSQDHSGWNTGELFF.

The V call is TRBV27, the J call TRBJ1-1; a possible D gene is TRBD1 (5 bases). Trimming took 4 bases from V and 8 from J, leaving 11 bases between them. The CDR3 runs 12 residues. Germline assignment: CDR1 MNHEY and CDR2 SMNVEV (reference sequence). The CDR3 nucleotides are TGTGCCAGCAGTTATCAGGGTAGGGAAGCTTTCTTT. Translating it yields CASSYQGREAFF.

The rearrangement joins TRBV27 to TRBJ2-3; a possible D gene is TRBD2 (5 bases). Germline CDR1 reads MNHEY; CDR2 reads SMNVEV (reference sequence). The germline V and J ends were trimmed by 4 bases and 3 bases, with 14 bases remaining between them. CDR3 length: 15 residues. CDR3 amino acids: CASSYKGVSTDTQYF. DNA of the CDR3: TGTGCCAGCAGTTATAAGGGAGTTTCAACAGATACGCAGTATTTT.

The CDR3 reads CAAGLEGETQYF. The CDR3 DNA follows: TGTGCAGCGGGCCTCGAAGGAGAGACCCAGTACTTC. This sequence joins TRBV7-8 and TRBJ2-5; D is possibly TRBD2 (6 bases). CDR1 and CDR2 (germline): SGHVS, FQNEAQ. The CDR3 has 12 residues.

In nucleotides, the CDR3 is TGTGCCATCAGTGAAGAGATACCCACAGATACGCAGTATTTT. It yields the protein CAISEEIPTDTQYF. The V call is TRBV10-3, the J call TRBJ2-3; no clear D gene. Trimming took 3 bases from V and 2 from J, leaving 9 bases between them. The CDR3 runs to 14 residues. Germline V CDR1 and CDR2: ENHRY, SYGVKD.

The chain carries TRBV19 and TRBJ1-4; no clear D gene. V was pared by 0 bases and J by 5 bases, with 13 bases between. CDR1 and CDR2 from the germline V gene are LNHDA and SQIVND (reference sequence). The CDR3 extends over 16 amino acids. CDR3 bases: TGTGCCAGTAGTATAGATCTGAGGACTGGGAATGAAAAACTGTTTTTT. Translating gives CASSIDLRTGNEKLFF.

This chain uses TRBV7-2 with TRBJ2-7; 7 bases map to TRBD1. Germline CDR1 is SGHTA and CDR2 is FQGNSA. Trimming cost V 5 bases and J 1 base; bases outside gene matches: 8. The CDR3 is 15 amino acids. The CDR3 here is CASSLGGLKSYEQYF. The CDR3 bases are TGTGCCAGCAGCCTAGGGGGCCTCAAATCCTACGAGCAGTACTTC.

J is TRBJ2-5 and V is TRBV2, with D perhaps matching TRBD1 (6 bases). Germline V gives CDR1 SNHLY, CDR2 FYNNEI. V was clipped by 6 bases and J by 2 bases, with 19 bases between them. This CDR3 spans 16 amino acids. The CDR3 sequence: CASRGRVRGLQETQYF. Here the CDR3 DNA reads TGTGCCAGCAGAGGACGGGTCAGGGGATTACAAGAGACCCAGTACTTC.

J is TRBJ1-4 and V is TRBV7-6; 9 nucleotides align to TRBD1. V gave up 5 bases and J gave up 8 bases; unmatched junction bases: 6. Germline V lookup: CDR1 SGHVS, CDR2 FNYEAQ. The CDR3 loop spans 14 amino acids. As DNA, the CDR3 is TGTGCCAGCAGCCACAGGGGGCTCGAGGAAAAACTGTTTTTT. Protein product: CASSHRGLEEKLFF.

The genes are TRBV6-2 or TRBV6-3 and TRBJ2-7, with a weak D call TRBD2 (6 bases). Germline lookup yields CDR1 MNHEY and CDR2 SVGEGT. V was pared by 2 bases and J by 0 bases, with 11 bases between. The CDR3 is made up of 15 amino acids. CDR3: CASSYGGKTSYEQYF. The CDR3 DNA sequence: TGTGCCAGCAGTTACGGGGGGAAGACCTCCTACGAGCAGTACTTC.

The V gene is TRBV29-1, the J gene TRBJ2-5, with a possible D match to TRBD2 (5 bases). Germline V lookup: CDR1 SQVTM, CDR2 ANQGSEA. The V end lost 6 bases, the J end lost 0 bases, and 17 bases lay between the germline ends. The CDR3 runs to 15 residues. This CDR3 is CSVLRGKAYQETQYF. The CDR3 DNA follows: TGCAGCGTCCTCCGAGGGAAGGCGTACCAAGAGACCCAGTACTTC.

The rearrangement links TRBV7-2 to TRBJ2-3; 8 bases agree with TRBD1. The germline gives CDR1 SGHTA, CDR2 FQGNSA. The length of the CDR3 is 15 residues. J was trimmed by 11 bases and V by 6 bases; bases with no gene match: 16. CDR3 sequence reads: CASSSNPGQVAGQYF. CDR3 nucleotide sequence: TGTGCCAGCAGTTCTAATCCGGGACAGGTCGCGGGGCAGTATTTT.

The J gene is TRBJ2-1, the V gene TRBV5-1; 7 bases fit TRBD2. There are 15 residues in the CDR3. Germline V CDR1 and CDR2: SGHRS, YFSETQ. Trimming removed 0 bases from V and 6 bases from J; junction bases left unmatched: 6. Written as DNA, the CDR3 is TGCGCCAGCAGCTTGGATAGGGGAGGGGTCAATGAGCAGTTCTTC. Translation gives CASSLDRGGVNEQFF.

The chain has TRBV5-8 and TRBJ1-4, with 12 bases fitting TRBD1. There are 17 residues in the CDR3. CDR1 and CDR2 from the germline V gene are SGHTS and YDEGEE. V dropped 4 bases and J dropped 4; count of bases not matched to a gene: 8. CDR3 DNA sequence: TGTGCCAGCAGCAACCGGGACAGGGGGCATTTTAATGAAAAACTGTTTTTT. Translated, it gives CASSNRDRGHFNEKLFF.

The rearrangement links TRBV10-2 to TRBJ2-3, with D perhaps TRBD2 (5 bases). CDR3 length equals 14 residues. The V gene lost 3 bases and the J gene lost 0 bases, with 7 bases spanning the gap. Germline V gene lookup returns CDR1 WSHSY and CDR2 SAAADI. The CDR3 protein is CASSDEGSTDTQYF. CDR3 bases: TGCGCCAGCAGTGACGAGGGAAGCACAGATACGCAGTATTTT.

The chain joins TRBV19 to TRBJ2-1; 13 bases map to TRBD2. The CDR3 is made up of 16 amino acids. The V gene's germline CDR1 is LNHDA and CDR2 SQIVND (reference sequence). V lost 5 bases, J lost 7 bases, and 8 bases stayed unmatched. DNA of the CDR3: TGTGCCAGTAGTCCTACGGGACTAGCGGGGAGGAATGAGCAGTTCTTC. Protein sequence: CASSPTGLAGRNEQFF.

The gene calls are TRBV5-1 and TRBJ1-2; D is undetermined. Germline CDR1 and CDR2: SGHRS and YFSETQ. The CDR3 loop spans 14 amino acids. The V and J ends lost 2 bases and 3 bases respectively, with 11 bases between them. CDR3 sequence (DNA): TGCGCCAGCAGCTTCTCTCCCGGAGACTATGGCTACACCTTC. Translation gives CASSFSPGDYGYTF.

The chain recombines TRBV14 with TRBJ1-1; TRBD1 aligns across 7 bases. This CDR3 is built from 14 residues. The V gene end was trimmed by 0 bases and the J gene end by 6 bases; junction bases not matched to a gene: 4. CDR1 is SGHDN, CDR2 FVKESK, per germline. The CDR3 loop is CASSQEWDSSEAFF. In nucleotides, the CDR3 is TGTGCCAGCAGCCAAGAATGGGACAGCTCTGAAGCTTTCTTT.

The rearrangement uses TRBV19 and TRBJ1-5; TRBD1 might be the D (5 bases). CDR3 length equals 14 residues. The V end was cut by 1 base, the J end by 6 bases, with 10 bases between. The germline V gene encodes CDR1 LNHDA and CDR2 SQIVND (reference sequence). CDR3 nucleotide sequence: TGTGCCAGTAGTATAGGGAGGGGCGGTCAGCCCCAGCATTTT. Protein sequence: CASSIGRGGQPQHF.